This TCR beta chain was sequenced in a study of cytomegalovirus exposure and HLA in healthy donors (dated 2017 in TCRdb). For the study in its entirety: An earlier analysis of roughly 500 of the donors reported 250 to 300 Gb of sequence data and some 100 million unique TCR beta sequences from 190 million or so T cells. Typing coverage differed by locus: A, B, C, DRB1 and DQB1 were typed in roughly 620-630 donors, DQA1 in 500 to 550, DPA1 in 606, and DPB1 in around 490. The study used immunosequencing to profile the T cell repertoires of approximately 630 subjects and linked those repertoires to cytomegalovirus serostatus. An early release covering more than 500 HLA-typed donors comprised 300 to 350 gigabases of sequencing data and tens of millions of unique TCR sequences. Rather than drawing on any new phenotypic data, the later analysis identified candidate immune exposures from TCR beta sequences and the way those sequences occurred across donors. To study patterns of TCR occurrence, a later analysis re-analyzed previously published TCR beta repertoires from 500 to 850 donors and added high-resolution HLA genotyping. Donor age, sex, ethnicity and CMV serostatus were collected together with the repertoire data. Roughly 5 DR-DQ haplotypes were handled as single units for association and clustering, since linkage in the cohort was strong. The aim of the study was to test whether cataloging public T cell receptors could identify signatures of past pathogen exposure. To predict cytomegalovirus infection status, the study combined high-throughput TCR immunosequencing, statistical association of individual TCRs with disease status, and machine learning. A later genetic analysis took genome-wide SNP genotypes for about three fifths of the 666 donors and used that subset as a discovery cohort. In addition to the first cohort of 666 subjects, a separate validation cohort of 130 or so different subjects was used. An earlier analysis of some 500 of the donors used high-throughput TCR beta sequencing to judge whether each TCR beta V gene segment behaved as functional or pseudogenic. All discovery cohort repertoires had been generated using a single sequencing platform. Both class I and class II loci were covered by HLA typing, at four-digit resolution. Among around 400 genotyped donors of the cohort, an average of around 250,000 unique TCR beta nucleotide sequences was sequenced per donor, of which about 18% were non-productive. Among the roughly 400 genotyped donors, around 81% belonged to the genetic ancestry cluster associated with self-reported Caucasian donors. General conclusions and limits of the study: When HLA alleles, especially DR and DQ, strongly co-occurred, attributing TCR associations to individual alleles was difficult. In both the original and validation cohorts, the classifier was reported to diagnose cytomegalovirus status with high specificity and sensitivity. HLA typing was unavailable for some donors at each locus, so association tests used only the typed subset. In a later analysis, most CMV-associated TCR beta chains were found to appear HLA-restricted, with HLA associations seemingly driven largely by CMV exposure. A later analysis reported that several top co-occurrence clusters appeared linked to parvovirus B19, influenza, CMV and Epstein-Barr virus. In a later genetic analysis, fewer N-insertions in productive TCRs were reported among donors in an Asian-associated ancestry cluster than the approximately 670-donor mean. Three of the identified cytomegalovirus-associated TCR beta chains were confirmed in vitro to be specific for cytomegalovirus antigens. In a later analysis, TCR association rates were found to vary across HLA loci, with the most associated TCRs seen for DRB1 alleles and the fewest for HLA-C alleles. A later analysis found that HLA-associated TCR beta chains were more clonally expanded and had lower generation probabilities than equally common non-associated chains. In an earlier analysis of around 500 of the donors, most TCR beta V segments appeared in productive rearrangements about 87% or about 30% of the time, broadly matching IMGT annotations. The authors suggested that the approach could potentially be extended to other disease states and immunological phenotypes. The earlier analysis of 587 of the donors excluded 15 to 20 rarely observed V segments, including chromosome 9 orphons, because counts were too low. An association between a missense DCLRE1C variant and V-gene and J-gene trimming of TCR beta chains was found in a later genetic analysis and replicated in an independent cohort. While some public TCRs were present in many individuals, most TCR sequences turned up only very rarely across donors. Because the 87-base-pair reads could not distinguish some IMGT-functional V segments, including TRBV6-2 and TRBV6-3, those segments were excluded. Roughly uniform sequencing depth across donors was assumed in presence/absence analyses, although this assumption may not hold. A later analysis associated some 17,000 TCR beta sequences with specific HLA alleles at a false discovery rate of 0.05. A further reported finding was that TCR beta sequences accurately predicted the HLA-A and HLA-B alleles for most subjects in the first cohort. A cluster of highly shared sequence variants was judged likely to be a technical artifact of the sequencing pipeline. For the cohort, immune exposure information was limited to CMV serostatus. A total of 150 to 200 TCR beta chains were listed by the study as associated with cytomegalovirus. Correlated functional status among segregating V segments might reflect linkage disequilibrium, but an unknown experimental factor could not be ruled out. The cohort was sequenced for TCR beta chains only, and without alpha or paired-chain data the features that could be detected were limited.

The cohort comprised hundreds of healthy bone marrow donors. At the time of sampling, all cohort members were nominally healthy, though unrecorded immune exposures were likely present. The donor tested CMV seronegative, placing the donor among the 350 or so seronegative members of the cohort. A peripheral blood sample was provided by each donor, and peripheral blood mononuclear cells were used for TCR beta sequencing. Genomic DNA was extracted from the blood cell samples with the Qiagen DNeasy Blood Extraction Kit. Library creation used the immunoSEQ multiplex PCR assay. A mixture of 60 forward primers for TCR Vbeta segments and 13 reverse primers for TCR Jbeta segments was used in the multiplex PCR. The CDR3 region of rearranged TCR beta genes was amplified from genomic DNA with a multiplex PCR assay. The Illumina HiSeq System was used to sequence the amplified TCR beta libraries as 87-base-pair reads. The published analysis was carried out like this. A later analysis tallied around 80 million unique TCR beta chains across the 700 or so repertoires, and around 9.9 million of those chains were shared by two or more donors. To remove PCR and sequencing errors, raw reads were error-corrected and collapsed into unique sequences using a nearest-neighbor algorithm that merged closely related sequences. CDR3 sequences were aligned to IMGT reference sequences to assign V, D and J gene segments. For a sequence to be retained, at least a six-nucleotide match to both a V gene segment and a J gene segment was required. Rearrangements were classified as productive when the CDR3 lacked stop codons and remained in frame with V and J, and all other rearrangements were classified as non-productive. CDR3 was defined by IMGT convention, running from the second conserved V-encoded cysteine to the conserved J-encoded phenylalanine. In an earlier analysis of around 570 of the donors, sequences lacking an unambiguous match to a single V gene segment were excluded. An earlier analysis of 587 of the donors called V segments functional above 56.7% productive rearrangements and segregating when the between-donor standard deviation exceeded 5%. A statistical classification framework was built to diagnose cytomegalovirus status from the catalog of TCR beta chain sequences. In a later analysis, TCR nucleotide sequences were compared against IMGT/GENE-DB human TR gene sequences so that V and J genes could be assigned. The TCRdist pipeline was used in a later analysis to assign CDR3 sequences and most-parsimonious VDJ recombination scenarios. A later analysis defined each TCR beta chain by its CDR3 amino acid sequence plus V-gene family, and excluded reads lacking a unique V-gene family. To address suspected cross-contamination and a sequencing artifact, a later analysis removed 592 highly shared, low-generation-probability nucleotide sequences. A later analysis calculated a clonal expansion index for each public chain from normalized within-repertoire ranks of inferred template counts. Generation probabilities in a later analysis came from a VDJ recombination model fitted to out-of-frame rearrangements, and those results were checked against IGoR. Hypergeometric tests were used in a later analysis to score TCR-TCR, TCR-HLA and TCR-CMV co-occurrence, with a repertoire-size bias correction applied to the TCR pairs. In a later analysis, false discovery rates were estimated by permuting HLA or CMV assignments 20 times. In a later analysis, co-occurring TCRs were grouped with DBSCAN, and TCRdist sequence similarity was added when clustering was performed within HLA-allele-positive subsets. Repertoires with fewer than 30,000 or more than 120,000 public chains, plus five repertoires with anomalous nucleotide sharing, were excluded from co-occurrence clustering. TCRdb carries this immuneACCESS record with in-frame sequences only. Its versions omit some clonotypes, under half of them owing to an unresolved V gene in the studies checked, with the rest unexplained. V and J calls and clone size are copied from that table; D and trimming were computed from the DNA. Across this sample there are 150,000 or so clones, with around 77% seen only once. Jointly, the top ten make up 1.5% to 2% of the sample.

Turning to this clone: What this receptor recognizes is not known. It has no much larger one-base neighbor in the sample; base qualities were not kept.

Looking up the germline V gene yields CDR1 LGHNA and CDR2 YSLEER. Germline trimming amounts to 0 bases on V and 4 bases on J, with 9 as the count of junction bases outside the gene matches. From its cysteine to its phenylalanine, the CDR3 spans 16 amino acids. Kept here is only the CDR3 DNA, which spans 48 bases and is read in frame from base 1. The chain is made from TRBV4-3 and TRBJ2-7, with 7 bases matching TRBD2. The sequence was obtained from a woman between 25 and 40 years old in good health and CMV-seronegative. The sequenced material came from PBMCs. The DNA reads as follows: TGCGCCAGCAGCCAAGATCTCGGGTCGGGAGGTTACGAGCAGTACTTC. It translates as CASSQDLGSGGYEQYF.